Reported below is one TCR beta chain. This sample is part of a study of blood T cell repertoires in COVID-19. Study-level information: From the United States, Italy and Spain came samples of acute and convalescent COVID-19. T cells, B-cell-depleted T cells, or PBMCs provided the cDNA or gDNA that served as material.

In the source study's methods: Nucleated cell counts were estimated from reference gene primer amplification. Generated by immunoSEQ multiplex PCR, the TCRdb table keeps only in-frame clones and is missing some. V, J and clone size reflect that table, while D and trimming were determined from the DNA. The sample has 110,000 to 150,000 clones; roughly 88% are singletons. The CDR3 spans 15 residues. From germline, CDR1 is SGHTA and CDR2 FQGNSA. Trimming took 5 bases from V and 6 from J; bases not matched to a gene: 5. This clonotype originated in a man in his sixties with active or convalescent COVID-19. Sequencing used peripheral blood. The chain uses TRBV7-2 and TRBJ2-1; 12 nucleotides align to TRBD2. CDR3 residues: CASSTSGRMGNEQFF. For the CDR3, the DNA is TGTGCCAGCAGCACTAGCGGGAGGATGGGCAATGAGCAGTTCTTC. The full variable domain, in which reference TRBV7-2 and TRBJ2-1 provide the parts outside the CDR3, is GAGVSQSPSNKVTEKGKDVELRCDPISGHTALYWYRQSLGQGLEFLIYFQGNSAPDKSGLPSDRFSAERTGGSVSTLTIQRTQQEDSAVYLCASSTSGRMGNEQFFGPGTRLTVL.